This T cell receptor beta chain derives from a study of T cells in Graves' hyperthyroidism and ophthalmopathy. Germline V gene data show CDR1 as SGHAT and CDR2 as FQNNGV. After removal of 1 base from V and 3 bases from J, the junction contained 16 bases not matched to a gene. This CDR3 is built from 19 residues. This clonotype occurred once. RNA transcripts gave rise to amplified TCR beta CDR3 regions. TCR CDR3 regions were first amplified by RT-PCR with HTBI primers. TCRdb ran MiXCR on the multiplex PCR reads and lists one entry per CDR3 protein. Counted here are fewer than 750,000 distinct CDR3 sequences, more than 12% occurring once; the ten biggest clones make up about an eighth.

The sequenced sample was blood. This receptor was obtained from a woman between 45 and 60 years old with Graves' ophthalmopathy. J is TRBJ2-7 and V is TRBV11-2; 9 bases fit TRBD2. The CDR3 region has the DNA TGTGCCAGCAGCTTAGTGTACGGTGGGAGCGGGAGGACAAACTACGAGCAGTACTTC. Translating gives CASSLVYGGSGRTNYEQYF.